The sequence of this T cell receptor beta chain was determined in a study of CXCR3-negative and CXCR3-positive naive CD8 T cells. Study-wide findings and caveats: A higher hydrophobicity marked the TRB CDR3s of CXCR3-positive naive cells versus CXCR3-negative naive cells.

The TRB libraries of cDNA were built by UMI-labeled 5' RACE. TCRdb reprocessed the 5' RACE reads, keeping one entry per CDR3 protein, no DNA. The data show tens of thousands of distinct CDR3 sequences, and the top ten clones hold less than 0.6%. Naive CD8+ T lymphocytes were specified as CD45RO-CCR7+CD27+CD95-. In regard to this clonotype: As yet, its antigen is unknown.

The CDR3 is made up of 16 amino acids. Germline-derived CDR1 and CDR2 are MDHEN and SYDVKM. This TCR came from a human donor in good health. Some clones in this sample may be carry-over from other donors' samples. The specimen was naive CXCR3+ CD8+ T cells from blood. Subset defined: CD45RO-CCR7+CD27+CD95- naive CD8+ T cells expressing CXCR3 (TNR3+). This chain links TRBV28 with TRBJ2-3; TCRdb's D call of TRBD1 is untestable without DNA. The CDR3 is CASSNPLGRDTDTQYF.